The TCR beta chain under discussion was sequenced for a study of blood T cell repertoires in COVID-19. The study drew participants aged about 18 to 90 years from about two dozen US areas. The protocol was immunoSEQ multiplex PCR, while the TCRdb copy is restricted to in-frame clones and leaves out a portion. Here the sample spans 260,000 or so clones, about nine tenths being singletons. The TCR sequence derives from a woman aged 25 to 39 with acute COVID-19. Sequenced material: PBMCs or T cells enriched from blood (not recorded which).

The CDR3 coding sequence is TGTGCCAGCTCACGACAGGGGGCCAAAAACATTCAGTACTTC. It is translated as CASSRQGAKNIQYF. The rearrangement joins TRBV18 to TRBJ2-4; TRBD1 agrees at 8 bases. CDR3 length: 14 amino acids. CDR1 and CDR2 from the germline V gene are KGHSH and LQKENI. J gave up 1 base and V 4 bases, and 0 bases lay outside the gene matches.